A single sample is the source of the 29 T cell receptor beta chains below, sequenced in a study of somatic mutations in cytotoxic T cells in rheumatoid arthritis. TCRdb's copy holds only in-frame clones and misses some; the assay was immunoSEQ multiplex PCR. The sample comprises about 33,000 clones, roughly 80% of which are singletons, and about 3.4% rests with the top ten. Specimen: CD8+ T cells sorted from blood. The source is a man in his forties in good health.

Concerning this clone: Other DNA sequences from this sample encode an identical CDR3 as well. The chain combines TRBV27 with TRBJ1-1; possible D gene TRBD1, 5 bases. Germline values: CDR1 MNHEY, CDR2 SMNVEV (reference sequence). There are 14 residues in the CDR3. V lost 3 bases to trimming and J lost 2 bases, with 10 bases between them. The CDR3 protein is CASSFKGLNTEAFF. The CDR3 DNA sequence: TGTGCCAGCAGTTTTAAGGGGCTCAACACTGAAGCTTTCTTT.

The CDR3 DNA reads as TGTGCCAGCAGAGTCGAAGGGCGGGGACTAGCGGCGAACTACGAGCAGTACTTC. Its translation: CASRVEGRGLAANYEQYF. This chain connects TRBV28 to TRBJ2-7; 11 bases line up with TRBD2. After removal of 6 bases from V and 3 bases from J, the junction contained 16 bases not matched to a gene. Germline-derived CDR1 and CDR2 are MDHEN and SYDVKM. The CDR3 length is 18 residues.

This sequence joins TRBV27 and TRBJ2-7, with 9 bases fitting TRBD1. This CDR3 contains 13 residues. The J segment lost 2 bases and the V segment lost 8 bases, leaving 4 bases of the junction unmatched. Per germline, CDR1 MNHEY and CDR2 SMNVEV (reference sequence). As DNA, the CDR3 is TGTGCCAGCTCACGGACAGGGGCCTACGAGCAGTACTTC. This gives the protein CASSRTGAYEQYF.

V usage is TRBV27 and J usage is TRBJ2-7; tentatively, D is TRBD2 (6 bases). The CDR3 contains 15 residues. V gave up 6 bases and J gave up 7 bases, with 22 bases separating them. In germline, CDR1 is MNHEY, CDR2 SMNVEV (reference sequence). The CDR3 spells CASSQEVGQAGEQYF. The CDR3 nucleotides read TGTGCCAGCAGCCAAGAGGTGGGGCAGGCGGGAGAGCAGTACTTC.

The rearrangement links TRBV28 to TRBJ1-1, with D tentatively TRBD1 (6 bases). Germline CDR1 is MDHEN and CDR2 is SYDVKM. V was clipped by 2 bases and J by 1 base, with 11 bases between them. The CDR3 runs to 15 residues. The CDR3 nucleotides are TGTGCCAGCAGTTTAGTGGGAGGGGGGAACACTGAAGCTTTCTTT. Residues: CASSLVGGGNTEAFF.

CDR3 coding DNA: TGTGCCAGCAGTTGGACTAGCGGGAGGGCGCAGTATTTT. It encodes CASSWTSGRAQYF. V and J are TRBV27 and TRBJ2-3; 15 bases line up with TRBD2. The CDR3 is made up of 13 amino acids. V dropped 4 bases and J dropped 10; count of bases not matched to a gene: 0. In germline, CDR1 is MNHEY, CDR2 SMNVEV (reference sequence).

This chain connects TRBV5-4 to TRBJ2-7; weak D call: TRBD2 (5 bases). CDR3 size: 14 residues. Germline CDR1 and CDR2: SGHNT and YYREEE (reference sequence). The ends were cut back, 1 base at V and 3 bases at J, with 11 bases in the middle. CDR3: CASSLRPGNYEQYF. The CDR3 coding sequence is TGTGCCAGCAGCTTGAGGCCCGGGAACTACGAGCAGTACTTC.

A few counts support this clone. The CDR3 reads CASSPPGYDLQSNQPQHF. The CDR3 DNA is TGTGCCAGCAGTCCCCCCGGATACGACTTGCAAAGCAATCAGCCCCAGCATTTT. The rearrangement uses TRBV27 and TRBJ1-5; no definite D call. With 5 bases removed from V and 1 base from J, the gap between germline ends came to 21 bases. This CDR3 spans 18 amino acids. The V gene's germline CDR1 is MNHEY and CDR2 SMNVEV (reference sequence).

Only one count was recorded for this clone. The chain is built from TRBV4-1 and TRBJ2-1; 9 bases match TRBD2. Trimming at V came to 4 bases and at J to 3 bases, leaving 7 bases not matched to a gene. The CDR3 loop spans 16 amino acids. Germline CDR1 is MGHRA and CDR2 is YSYEKL. The CDR3: CASSPTSGSVYNEQFF. CDR3 nucleotide sequence: TGCGCCAGCAGCCCGACTAGCGGCTCAGTCTACAATGAGCAGTTCTTC.

This clone has only one observation. The sample has other DNA sequences that encode this CDR3 too. The V and J genes are TRBV9 and TRBJ2-7; maybe TRBD1 (6 bases). The V gene's germline CDR1 is SGDLS and CDR2 YYNGEE. V dropped 3 bases and J dropped 3 bases, with 13 bases sitting between them. There are 14 residues in the CDR3. The CDR3 DNA reads TGTGCCAGCAGCGAGACAGGACTTGGCTACGAGCAGTACTTC. Translation gives CASSETGLGYEQYF. The whole variable domain, filled in from reference TRBV9 and TRBJ2-7, reads DSGVTQTPKHLITATGQRVTLRCSPRSGDLSVYWYQQSLDQGLQFLIQYYNGEERAKGNILERFSAQQFPDLHSELNLSSLELGDSALYFCASSETGLGYEQYFGPGTRLTVT.

This chain uses TRBV27 with TRBJ2-7, with 8 bases fitting TRBD1. V lost 8 bases, J lost 4 bases, and 13 bases stayed unmatched. Per germline, CDR1 MNHEY and CDR2 SMNVEV (reference sequence). There are 15 residues in the CDR3. The CDR3 DNA follows: TGTGCCAGCTCCCTCACAGGGGGAAACTATTACGAGCAGTACTTC. Its translation is CASSLTGGNYYEQYF.

This sequence joins TRBV9 and TRBJ2-1; 16 nucleotides match TRBD2. This CDR3 comprises 16 residues. J lost 8 bases, V lost 3 bases, and 5 bases had no gene match. From germline, CDR1 is SGDLS and CDR2 YYNGEE. CDR3 nucleotides: TGTGCCAGCAGCGAGGGACTAGCGGGAGGGAGGGATGAGCAGTTCTTC. Amino acid sequence: CASSEGLAGGRDEQFF.

V gene TRBV19 combines with J gene TRBJ2-7; TRBD1 is a possible D gene (6 bases). CDR1 is LNHDA and CDR2 is SQIVND in the germline V gene (reference sequence). Trimming shortened V by 8 bases and J by 5 bases, and 13 bases separated the two germline ends. The CDR3 runs 12 residues. For the CDR3, the DNA is TGTGCCAGTGCTCAGGGGAACGACGAGCAGTACTTC. Protein sequence: CASAQGNDEQYF.

The J gene is TRBJ2-7, the V gene TRBV19; 9 bases map to TRBD2. This CDR3 has 15 amino acids. V shed 1 base and J 5 bases; nucleotides not matched to a gene: 6. Germline lookup yields CDR1 LNHDA and CDR2 SQIVND (reference sequence). CDR3 amino acids: CASSIGAGGLDEQYF. CDR3 DNA sequence: TGTGCCAGTAGTATAGGGGCGGGAGGGCTCGACGAGCAGTACTTC. Looking up the rest from reference TRBV19 and TRBJ2-7 gives the full variable domain: DGGITQSPKYLFRKEGQNVTLSCEQNLNHDAMYWYRQDPGQGLRLIYYSQIVNDFQKGDIAEGYSVSREKKESFPLTVTSAQKNPTAFYLCASSIGAGGLDEQYFGPGTRLTVT.

The chain joins TRBV19 to TRBJ1-5; 7 nucleotides agree with TRBD1. Germline CDR1 LNHDA, CDR2 SQIVND (reference sequence). The junction had 7 bases not matched to a gene; V was cut back by 3 bases and J by 2 bases. This CDR3 comprises 16 residues. The CDR3 DNA sequence: TGTGCCAGTAGTATGGTAACAGGGGTCCGCAATCAGCCCCAGCATTTT. Its translation is CASSMVTGVRNQPQHF. Combining the CDR3 with reference TRBV19 and TRBJ1-5 gives the whole variable domain DGGITQSPKYLFRKEGQNVTLSCEQNLNHDAMYWYRQDPGQGLRLIYYSQIVNDFQKGDIAEGYSVSREKKESFPLTVTSAQKNPTAFYLCASSMVTGVRNQPQHFGDGTRLSIL.

The V gene is TRBV25-1, the J gene TRBJ2-5; D might be TRBD1 or TRBD2, each matching 7 bases. Germline-derived CDR1 and CDR2 are MGHDK and SYGVNS. Trimming removed 4 bases at V and 10 bases at J, with 16 bases between. The CDR3 sequence is 13 residues long. CDR3 region: CASSGSGGGSQYF. The CDR3 DNA sequence: TGTGCCAGCAGTGGCTCAGGGGGGGGGAGCCAGTACTTC.

This chain uses TRBV5-8 with TRBJ2-2, with D possibly matching TRBD2 (6 bases). V lost 0 bases and J 6 bases, leaving 9 bases between the germline ends. Germline CDR1 SGHTS, CDR2 YDEGEE. The CDR3 contains 14 residues. In DNA, the CDR3 is TGTGCCAGCAGCTTGGTCGCTAGCGCCGGGGAGCTGTTTTTT. Translated, it gives CASSLVASAGELFF.

This clone occurred once. The chain is built from TRBV11-2 and TRBJ2-7; tentatively, D is TRBD2 (6 bases). The CDR3 is made up of 14 amino acids. Germline V gene sequence: CDR1 SGHAT, CDR2 FQNNGV. The V end was cut by 1 base, the J end by 7 bases, with 14 bases between. CDR3 protein: CASSLVGSGGEQYF. CDR3 in DNA: TGTGCCAGCAGCTTAGTGGGGTCAGGAGGGGAGCAGTACTTC.

The chain combines TRBV11-2 with TRBJ2-1; perhaps TRBD2 as D (6 bases). Trimming stripped 0 bases from V and 10 bases from J, with 10 bases between. The CDR3 extends over 13 amino acids. The germline gives CDR1 SGHAT, CDR2 FQNNGV. The CDR3 region is CASSLELAGEQFF. The CDR3, as DNA: TGTGCCAGCAGCTTAGAACTAGCTGGGGAGCAGTTCTTC.

This clone appeared a few times. This chain connects TRBV7-6 to TRBJ1-1; TRBD1 aligns across 11 bases. Germline V lookup: CDR1 SGHVS, CDR2 FNYEAQ. Trimming at V came to 5 bases and at J to 6 bases, leaving 2 bases not matched to a gene. This CDR3 has 13 amino acids. The DNA for the CDR3 is TGTGCCAGCAGCACGGGACAGGGGGCTGAAGCTTTCTTT. Protein sequence: CASSTGQGAEAFF.

V usage is TRBV6-1 and J usage is TRBJ1-5; maybe TRBD1 (6 bases). Germline V gene lookup returns CDR1 MNHNS and CDR2 SASEGT. There are 15 residues in the CDR3. Trimming removed 7 bases from V and 1 base from J, with 14 bases in between. CDR3 sequence (DNA): TGTGCCAGCACTCCGACAGGAGAAAGCAATCAGCCCCAGCATTTT. Translated, it gives CASTPTGESNQPQHF.

The chain couples TRBV18 to TRBJ2-7; TRBD1 matches at 10 bases. Germline V gene sequence: CDR1 KGHSH, CDR2 LQKENI. V dropped 6 bases and J dropped 1; count of bases not matched to a gene: 12. The CDR3 sequence is 17 residues long. CDR3 coding DNA: TGTGCCAGCTCCCACGAAGTTGGACAGGGGGAGTCCTACGAGCAGTACTTC. As protein: CASSHEVGQGESYEQYF.

The V gene is TRBV30, the J gene TRBJ2-1, with 8 bases aligning to TRBD2. V was pared by 3 bases and J by 4 bases, with 11 bases of the junction left unmatched. CDR3 length equals 16 residues. Germline V gene lookup returns CDR1 GTSNPN and CDR2 SVGIG (reference sequence). The chain's CDR3 is CAWRERAGARYNEQFF. CDR3 DNA sequence: TGTGCCTGGAGAGAAAGAGCGGGAGCGCGGTACAATGAGCAGTTCTTC. The complete variable domain, with remaining parts taken from reference TRBV30 and TRBJ2-1, reads SQTIHQWPATLVQPVGSPLSLECTVEGTSNPNLYWYRQAAGRGLQLLFYSVGIGQISSEVPQNLSASRPQDRQFILSSKKLLLSDSGFYLCAWRERAGARYNEQFFGPGTRLTVL.

J is TRBJ1-2 and V is TRBV15; weak D call: TRBD1 (5 bases). CDR1 LNHNV and CDR2 YYDKDF come from the germline V gene (reference sequence). The CDR3 has 12 amino acids. V dropped 8 bases and J dropped 4 bases, with 11 bases sitting between them. The CDR3 sequence is CATSPGLYGYTF. As DNA, the CDR3 is TGTGCCACCTCCCCAGGGCTCTATGGCTACACCTTC.

J is TRBJ2-1 and V is TRBV18, with TRBD2 matching over 8 bases. Germline V lookup: CDR1 KGHSH, CDR2 LQKENI. CDR3 size: 15 residues. V lost 0 bases, J lost 6 bases, and 4 bases stayed unmatched. DNA of the CDR3: TGTGCCAGCTCACCACCCGAAGCGGGAGCCAATGAGCAGTTCTTC. Protein sequence: CASSPPEAGANEQFF.

The chain joins TRBV10-2 to TRBJ2-1; 7 bases match TRBD2. The J segment lost 6 bases and the V segment lost 0 bases, leaving 5 bases of the junction unmatched. The CDR3 totals 15 residues. CDR1 and CDR2 from the germline V gene are WSHSY and SAAADI. The DNA for the CDR3 is TGCGCCAGCAGTGAGTCTCCTAGCGGCCTCAATGAGCAGTTCTTC. Translated: CASSESPSGLNEQFF.

The CDR3 DNA sequence: TGTGCCTGGAGTGAAACTAGCTATTCAGCAGATACGCAGTATTTT. This encodes CAWSETSYSADTQYF. The chain is built from TRBV30 and TRBJ2-3; tentative D call: TRBD2 (6 bases). This CDR3 is 15 amino acids long. Trimming stripped 1 base from V and 4 bases from J, with 15 bases between. Germline V CDR1 and CDR2: GTSNPN, SVGIG (reference sequence).

V and J are TRBV19 and TRBJ2-7, with 7 nucleotides matching TRBD1. This CDR3 comprises 14 residues. Germline CDR1 LNHDA, CDR2 SQIVND (reference sequence). Germline trimming cut 1 base from V and 2 bases from J; bases unmatched to any gene: 2. The chain's CDR3 is CASSIVTGAYEQYF. For the CDR3, the DNA is TGTGCCAGTAGTATAGTTACAGGGGCCTACGAGCAGTACTTC.

The chain couples TRBV27 to TRBJ2-7; D is unresolved. V lost 8 bases to trimming and J lost 1 base, with 12 bases between them. The CDR3 covers 13 residues. Germline lookup yields CDR1 MNHEY and CDR2 SMNVEV (reference sequence). CDR3 DNA: TGTGCCAGCGCGCTGACATCTTCCTACGAGCAGTACTTC. Protein: CASALTSSYEQYF.